This TCR beta chain came from a study of T cell responses to AZD1222 COVID-19 vaccine. A note on this clone: Its matching antigen is unknown.

Some clones are missing from TCRdb's copy, which holds only in-frame ones; the method was immunoSEQ multiplex PCR. Counted here are some 130,000 clones, 93% occurring once; the ten biggest clones make up 5.4%. CDR3 length: 15 amino acids. Germline assignment: CDR1 SGHNT and CDR2 YYREEE (reference sequence). With 4 bases removed from V and 4 bases from J, the gap between germline ends came to 17 bases. The study, taken as a whole, reports: Donors skewed white British and female; clonal diversity was possibly underestimated. Among vaccine-associated CD4 TCRs, coverage spanned spike, with dominance at 160-218 and 743-854.

V usage is TRBV5-4 and J usage is TRBJ1-2, with D possibly being TRBD1 (6 bases). This sample comprised peripheral blood, obtained on day 0 of AZD1222 vaccination. The clonotype comes from an adult in good health. CDR3 residues: CASSARQEILYGYTF. The DNA for the CDR3 is TGTGCCAGCAGCGCACGACAGGAGATACTCTATGGCTACACCTTC. The full variable domain, rest sourced from reference TRBV5-4 and TRBJ1-2, is ETGVTQSPTHLIKTRGQQVTLRCSSQSGHNTVSWYQQALGQGPQFIFQYYREEENGRGNFPPRFSGLQFPNYSSELNVNALELDDSALYLCASSARQEILYGYTFGSGTRLTVV.